Listed here are 26 T cell receptor beta chains from one sample, sequenced in a study of cytomegalovirus exposure and HLA in healthy donors. Researchers ran the PCR with 60 Vbeta and 13 Jbeta primers. The protocol was immunoSEQ multiplex PCR, while the TCRdb copy is restricted to in-frame clones and leaves out a portion. The table includes about 130,000 clones, around three quarters detected once. The sample was PBMCs. These receptors were taken from a man aged 25 to 45 in good health and CMV-seropositive.

CDR3 bases: TGTGCCAGCAGCGTAAACAGGGTAGGGGGCTATGGCTACACCTTC. This translates into CASSVNRVGGYGYTF. V is TRBV11-3 and J is TRBJ1-2; D might be TRBD1 (6 bases). CDR3 length: 15 residues. Germline CDR1 SGHNT, CDR2 YENEEA. The V end was cut by 5 bases, the J end by 4 bases, with 17 bases between.

This clone was seen more than once but under ten times. This chain links TRBV29-1 with TRBJ2-7; perhaps TRBD2 as D (6 bases). The V and J ends lost 1 base and 6 bases respectively, with 13 bases between them. The CDR3 covers 13 residues. CDR1 is SQVTM, CDR2 ANQGSEA, per germline. CDR3 coding DNA: TGCAGCGTTGAAGTCGGGTCGGGACTCGAGCAGTACTTC. Protein product: CSVEVGSGLEQYF.

V usage is TRBV7-3 and J usage is TRBJ2-7; TRBD1 matches at 7 bases. The CDR3 runs 14 residues. Germline lookup yields CDR1 SGHTA and CDR2 FQGTGA. V trimming: 5 bases; J trimming: 0 bases; junction bases outside the gene matches: 4. CDR3 nucleotide sequence: TGTGCCAGCAGCCCCAGGGACAGCTCCTACGAGCAGTACTTC. It yields the protein CASSPRDSSYEQYF.

The chain joins TRBV7-3 to TRBJ2-2, with no clear D. This CDR3 has 15 residues. Germline loops: CDR1 SGHTA, CDR2 FQGTGA. The V gene lost 3 bases and the J gene lost 5 bases, with 13 bases spanning the gap. CDR3 coding DNA: TGTGCCAGCAGCTTGCTCTCTCAGGCGACCGGGGAGCTGTTTTTT. Its translation is CASSLLSQATGELFF.

The chain is built from TRBV19 and TRBJ2-5; 11 bases fit TRBD1. CDR1 is LNHDA and CDR2 is SQIVND in the germline V gene (reference sequence). This CDR3 has 15 residues. J gave up 7 bases and V 6 bases, and 10 bases lay outside the gene matches. The CDR3 nucleotides read TGTGCCAGTAGACCGGGACAGGGGGTTTTTGGGACCCAGTACTTC. It translates to CASRPGQGVFGTQYF.

The chain recombines TRBV2 with TRBJ1-1, with D perhaps matching TRBD1 (5 bases). V was shortened by 8 bases and J by 11 bases, with 21 bases between the two germline ends. There are 13 residues in the CDR3. Germline V gene data show CDR1 as SNHLY and CDR2 as FYNNEI. The CDR3, as DNA: TGTGCCAGCGGCGGGACGACCGGCTTTCGGGCTTTCTTT. Encoded protein: CASGGTTGFRAFF. Using reference TRBV2 and TRBJ1-1 for the parts outside the CDR3, the full variable domain is EPEVTQTPSHQVTQMGQEVILRCVPISNHLYFYWYRQILGQKVEFLVSFYNNEISEKSEIFDDQFSVERPDGSNFTLKIRSTKLEDSAMYFCASGGTTGFRAFFGQGTRLTVV.

This chain joins TRBV10-3 and TRBJ2-5; 8 bases are shared with TRBD2. Germline V gives CDR1 ENHRY, CDR2 SYGVKD. The junction had 13 bases not matched to a gene; V was cut back by 2 bases and J by 5 bases. This CDR3 spans 17 amino acids. CDR3 amino acids: CAISEPGSPGGHETQYF. The CDR3 bases are TGTGCCATCAGTGAGCCAGGTAGCCCGGGGGGGCACGAGACCCAGTACTTC.

This clone is deemed medium-sized. The chain is built from TRBV4-1 and TRBJ1-1; a weak D match, TRBD1 (5 bases). There are 13 residues in the CDR3. V lost 4 bases and J 1 base, leaving 7 bases between the germline ends. In germline, CDR1 is MGHRA, CDR2 YSYEKL. CDR3 DNA sequence: TGCGCCAGCAGCCCGACAGCGAACACTGAAGCTTTCTTT. This sequence encodes CASSPTANTEAFF.

The chain combines TRBV7-9 with TRBJ2-1, with TRBD2 identical over 11 bases. There are 17 residues in the CDR3. V trimming: 5 bases; J trimming: 5 bases; junction bases outside the gene matches: 11. From germline, CDR1 is SEHNR and CDR2 FQNEAQ (reference sequence). CDR3 residues: CASSHSRALAGDNEQFF. CDR3 coding DNA: TGTGCCAGCAGCCACTCCCGTGCACTAGCGGGGGACAATGAGCAGTTCTTC. Full variable domain (missing parts from reference TRBV7-9 and TRBJ2-1): DTGVSQNPRHKITKRGQNVTFRCDPISEHNRLYWYRQTLGQGPEFLTYFQNEAQLEKSRLLSDRFSAERPKGSFSTLEIQRTEQGDSAMYLCASSHSRALAGDNEQFFGPGTRLTVL.

The chain carries TRBV19 and TRBJ1-4; a possible D gene is TRBD1 (6 bases). Germline CDR1 reads LNHDA; CDR2 reads SQIVND (reference sequence). CDR3 size: 14 residues. V shed 3 bases and J shed 6 bases, with 11 bases lying between them. The CDR3 DNA reads as TGTGCCAGTAGTATCTACAGGGATGATGAAAAACTGTTTTTT. Translated: CASSIYRDDEKLFF.

CDR3 region: CASSQDEQPDRAEYQPQHF. As DNA, the CDR3 is TGCGCCAGCAGCCAAGACGAACAGCCCGACAGGGCGGAATACCAGCCCCAGCATTTT. The J gene is TRBJ1-5, the V gene TRBV4-1; 7 bases line up with TRBD1. From germline, CDR1 is MGHRA and CDR2 YSYEKL. With 0 bases clipped from V and 7 bases from J, the junction kept 18 bases outside the gene matches. This CDR3 spans 19 amino acids.

This chain connects TRBV7-8 to TRBJ1-1; the match to TRBD1 covers 9 bases. The CDR3 totals 18 residues. V gave up 2 bases and J gave up 5 bases; unmatched junction bases: 15. Germline V gives CDR1 SGHVS, CDR2 FQNEAQ. The CDR3 spells CASSLSRLQGAKDTEAFF. The CDR3 DNA follows: TGTGCCAGCAGCTTAAGTCGGTTACAGGGGGCGAAGGATACTGAAGCTTTCTTT.

The genes are TRBV9 and TRBJ1-1, with D tentatively TRBD1 (6 bases). The CDR3 extends over 15 amino acids. V was trimmed by 6 bases and J by 6 bases, leaving 21 bases between them. Germline V gene data show CDR1 as SGDLS and CDR2 as YYNGEE. CDR3 region: CASKPGDVGNAEAFF. Written as DNA, the CDR3 is TGTGCCAGCAAACCAGGGGACGTTGGAAACGCTGAAGCTTTCTTT. Together with reference TRBV9 and TRBJ1-1, the CDR3 gives the full variable domain: DSGVTQTPKHLITATGQRVTLRCSPRSGDLSVYWYQQSLDQGLQFLIQYYNGEERAKGNILERFSAQQFPDLHSELNLSSLELGDSALYFCASKPGDVGNAEAFFGQGTRLTVV.

As DNA, the CDR3 is TGCAGCGTGTACCTGGACAGTTCGAAAAATGAGCAGTTCTTC. Its protein product is CSVYLDSSKNEQFF. The J gene is TRBJ2-1, the V gene TRBV29-1; possible D gene TRBD1, 6 bases. Germline V gene sequence: CDR1 SQVTM, CDR2 ANQGSEA. Trimming pared 6 bases from V and 7 bases from J, leaving 19 bases between. This CDR3 spans 14 amino acids.

The J gene is TRBJ1-2, the V gene TRBV4-1, with TRBD1 matching 9 bases. CDR3 length equals 18 residues. The germline CDR1 and CDR2 sequences are MGHRA and YSYEKL. V was pared by 2 bases and J by 2 bases, with 12 bases of the junction left unmatched. CDR3 protein: CASSQFTLRDRVNYGYTF. The CDR3 region has the DNA TGCGCCAGCAGCCAATTCACCCTCCGGGACAGGGTCAACTATGGCTACACCTTC.

The chain combines TRBV9 with TRBJ2-5; tentatively, D is TRBD2 (6 bases). The CDR3 totals 18 residues. Trimming removed 0 bases at V and 5 bases at J, with 23 bases between. CDR1 and CDR2 (germline): SGDLS, YYNGEE. The chain's CDR3 is CASSVAPSGGIPEETQYF. In nucleotides, the CDR3 is TGTGCCAGCAGCGTAGCGCCGAGCGGAGGGATCCCTGAGGAGACCCAGTACTTC.

This chain joins TRBV5-4 and TRBJ2-2; D might be TRBD1 (6 bases). CDR3 length equals 15 residues. Germline-derived CDR1 and CDR2 are SGHNT and YYREEE (reference sequence). The V end lost 3 bases, the J end lost 0 bases, and 9 bases lay between the germline ends. This chain's CDR3 is CASSSGQTNTGELFF. CDR3 coding DNA: TGTGCCAGCAGCTCCGGACAGACGAACACCGGGGAGCTGTTTTTT.

In its sample, this clone was seen many times. The chain employs TRBV4-1 and TRBJ1-2, with 7 bases identical to TRBD1. Germline CDR1 and CDR2: MGHRA and YSYEKL. V shed 2 bases, J shed 4 bases, and the junction held 7 bases outside the gene matches. There are 15 residues in the CDR3. CDR3 loop: CASSQRGGLGYGYTF. Written as DNA, the CDR3 is TGCGCCAGCAGCCAAAGAGGGGGCTTGGGCTATGGCTACACCTTC.

This clone was recorded only once. This sequence joins TRBV6-4 and TRBJ2-1; TRBD2 matches at 10 bases. CDR3 size: 16 residues. V lost 3 bases and J lost 5; bases outside the gene matches: 7. CDR1 is MRHNA, CDR2 SNTAGT, per germline. The CDR3 nucleotides read TGTGCCAGCAGTGAACTAATAGCGGGGGGTCACAATGAGCAGTTCTTC. Protein: CASSELIAGGHNEQFF.

J is TRBJ1-4 and V is TRBV29-1; 9 nucleotides match TRBD1. The V segment lost 6 bases and the J segment 8 bases; nucleotides outside the gene matches: 10. The CDR3 has 14 residues. CDR1 is SQVTM, CDR2 ANQGSEA, per germline. In nucleotides, the CDR3 is TGCAGCGTAGGGGACAGGGCCGGAAGCGAAAAACTGTTTTTT. The encoded protein is CSVGDRAGSEKLFF.

This clone was counted once. V and J are TRBV14 and TRBJ2-7, with D perhaps matching TRBD2 (6 bases). Germline V gene lookup returns CDR1 SGHDN and CDR2 FVKESK. CDR3 length: 15 residues. V dropped 2 bases and J dropped 2 bases, with 13 bases sitting between them. This chain's CDR3 is CASSQRSGLAYEQYF. The CDR3 coding sequence is TGTGCCAGCAGCCAACGGTCGGGACTCGCCTACGAGCAGTACTTC.

This clone was seen a handful of times. The chain links TRBV6-1 to TRBJ1-5; D call uncertain. Looked up from germline, CDR1 is MNHNS and CDR2 is SASEGT. V dropped 4 bases and J dropped 5 bases, with 3 bases sitting between them. The CDR3 runs 11 residues. This CDR3 is CASSGHQPQHF. Written as DNA, the CDR3 is TGTGCCAGCAGTGGGCATCAGCCCCAGCATTTT.

The chain joins TRBV7-9 to TRBJ1-1; the match to TRBD1 covers 8 bases. The CDR3 loop spans 13 amino acids. The V gene end was trimmed by 0 bases and the J gene end by 13 bases; junction bases not matched to a gene: 7. The germline V gene encodes CDR1 SEHNR and CDR2 FQNEAQ (reference sequence). CDR3 residues: CASSLAVDRENFF. In DNA, the CDR3 is TGTGCCAGCAGCTTAGCTGTGGACAGGGAGAATTTCTTT.

The chain has TRBV6-6 and TRBJ2-5; 7 bases align to TRBD1. Germline loops: CDR1 MNHNY, CDR2 SVGAGI (reference sequence). Losses at the gene ends were 7 bases for V and 3 bases for J; bases not matched to a gene: 5. This CDR3 comprises 13 residues. The CDR3 sequence: CASTKGTEETQYF. CDR3 sequence (DNA): TGTGCCAGCACAAAAGGGACAGAAGAGACCCAGTACTTC.

The chain couples TRBV9 to TRBJ2-1; the D gene is possibly TRBD2 (6 bases). CDR3 size: 14 residues. Germline V lookup: CDR1 SGDLS, CDR2 YYNGEE. The V gene lost 3 bases and the J gene lost 9 bases, with 16 bases spanning the gap. This CDR3 reads CASSGMDPTSEQFF. The CDR3 region has the DNA TGTGCCAGCAGCGGGATGGACCCGACTAGTGAGCAGTTCTTC.

The chain has TRBV4-1 and TRBJ1-2; 8 bases align to TRBD1. The CDR3 runs to 15 residues. Germline-derived CDR1 and CDR2 are MGHRA and YSYEKL. The J segment lost 2 bases and the V segment lost 1 base, leaving 3 bases of the junction unmatched. This CDR3 reads CASSQGPGGNYGYTF. CDR3 nucleotide sequence: TGCGCCAGCAGCCAAGGGCCAGGGGGCAACTATGGCTACACCTTC.